The present T cell receptor (beta chain) was sequenced within a study of vaccination and CD4 T cells after COVID-19. Across the whole study: The post-COVID sampling time was a median approximately 3.5 months after diagnosis, ranging from 35 to 161.

This CDR3 is built from 12 residues. Germline V gene sequence: CDR1 MNHEY, CDR2 SVGEGT. About this clonotype itself: What it binds is unknown. A junction end diverges from the germline sequence, so it may reflect a read error.

The Oncomine TCR Beta short-read assay was applied to DNA of cultured CD4+ T cells. TCRdb fed the PCR reads into MiXCR, producing one record per CDR3 protein. Of roughly 8,100 distinct CDR3 sequences listed, approximately 49% are singletons. The treatment denotes: 10-day PBMC culture with coronavirus spike peptide pools or control peptides (ViraFEST assay). Samples of CD4+ T cells were obtained from the unexposed donor before the COVID-19 pandemic (2011-2018). Each well received 2 million or so PBMCs, cultured with 8 to 10 IU/ml IL-2 and roughly 10 ug/ml peptide pools. When approximately ten days of culture had elapsed, CD4+ T cells were isolated by negative selection.

Sequenced input: CD4+ T cells from blood, cultured in vitro. The sequence derives from a human donor in good health. This chain uses TRBV6-2 or TRBV6-3 with TRBJ2-1; D gene unclear. CDR3 DNA sequence: TGTGCCAGCAGTAACTCCTACAATGAGCAGTTCTTC. Its translation is CASSNSYNEQFF.